Shown below are 15 T cell receptor beta chains from a single sample sequenced in a study of spatial heterogeneity in lung cancer (dated by TCRdb to the late 2010s). The sample's time point label is to be understood as: sample taken at primary tumor resection. Library prep was done by 5' RACE. The sequencer was a NextSeq 500. TCRdb itself trimmed the public reads at Q25 with fastp, ran MiXCR and retained productive beta chains. Here each entry gathers all rows of one CDR3 protein and keeps the most common genes and DNA. This sample gives tens of thousands of distinct CDR3 sequences in total; approximately 12% of them show up just once. Roughly two fifths of the sample is in the top ten clones. This material consisted of PBMCs, taken at surgery. The source is a male donor with early-stage non-small cell lung cancer.

The V call is TRBV9, the J call TRBJ2-3, with a possible D match to TRBD2 (7 bases). Germline CDR1 and CDR2: SGDLS and YYNGEE. Trimming pared 4 bases from V and 5 bases from J, leaving 20 bases between. CDR3 size: 16 residues. The CDR3 loop reads CASSRPPGGHKDTQYF. CDR3 bases: TGTGCCAGCAGCAGACCCCCCGGGGGGCATAAAGATACGCAGTATTTT.

This clonotype came up a few times. The V and J genes are TRBV19 and TRBJ2-7; D uncertain. The CDR3 spans 14 residues. V lost 6 bases, J lost 2 bases, and 14 bases lay in between. Germline values: CDR1 LNHDA, CDR2 SQIVND (reference sequence). CDR3 sequence: CASSSGRNAYEQYF. The CDR3 DNA reads TGTGCCAGTAGCTCCGGACGGAACGCCTACGAGCAGTACTTC.

This clonotype was observed a few times. The chain links TRBV29-1 to TRBJ2-3; D may match TRBD1 or TRBD2 (5 bases each). V lost 5 bases and J lost 1, with 16 bases in between. In germline, CDR1 is SQVTM, CDR2 ANQGSEA. The CDR3 has 15 residues. The CDR3 DNA sequence: TGCAGCGTTATGTCCCAGGGAGCTCGCACAGATACGCAGTATTTT. This gives the protein CSVMSQGARTDTQYF.

This rearrangement joins TRBV11-2 to TRBJ2-1, with D uncertain. The V end was cut by 5 bases, the J end by 8 bases, with 16 bases between. The CDR3 spans 14 residues. Germline-derived CDR1 and CDR2 are SGHAT and FQNNGV. For the CDR3, the DNA is TGTGCCAGCAGCCCCCCCCGCAATCGCCATGAGCAGTTCTTC. Translating it yields CASSPPRNRHEQFF.

V and J are TRBV4-3 and TRBJ2-5, with 8 bases lining up with TRBD2. The CDR3 length is 15 residues. The ends lost 1 base at V and 9 bases at J; junction bases unmatched: 10. CDR1 is LGHNA and CDR2 is YSLEER in the germline V gene. Here the CDR3 reads CASSQATSGGSAQYF. CDR3 bases: TGCGCCAGCAGCCAAGCTACTAGCGGTGGATCGGCCCAGTACTTC.

This clonotype has a handful of counts. The V call is TRBV10-3, the J call TRBJ2-7; 9 bases are shared with TRBD2. Germline CDR1 ENHRY, CDR2 SYGVKD. The CDR3 has 16 amino acids. Trimming removed 5 bases from V and 6 bases from J; junction bases left unmatched: 14. CDR3 DNA: TGTGCCATCAGTCCCGGGGCGGGAGGGCCTCCTGGCGAGCAGTACTTC. It is translated as CAISPGAGGPPGEQYF.

This clonotype was detected only a few times. The chain has TRBV9 and TRBJ1-1, with D perhaps matching TRBD1 (5 bases). Germline loops: CDR1 SGDLS, CDR2 YYNGEE. This CDR3 has 13 amino acids. V dropped 4 bases and J dropped 6 bases, with 13 bases sitting between them. In DNA form, the CDR3 reads TGTGCCAGCAGCCCCCGCAGGGTAGCTGAAGCTTTCTTT. This encodes CASSPRRVAEAFF. The full variable domain, rest sourced from reference TRBV9 and TRBJ1-1, is DSGVTQTPKHLITATGQRVTLRCSPRSGDLSVYWYQQSLDQGLQFLIQYYNGEERAKGNILERFSAQQFPDLHSELNLSSLELGDSALYFCASSPRRVAEAFFGQGTRLTVV.

This clonotype was counted ten times or more. The chain couples TRBV30 to TRBJ1-1, with 7 bases identical to TRBD1. Germline assignment: CDR1 GTSNPN and CDR2 SVGIG (reference sequence). The J segment lost 7 bases and the V segment lost 4 bases, leaving 18 bases of the junction unmatched. The CDR3 extends over 16 amino acids. CDR3 sequence (DNA): TGTGCCTGGAACCAAGGGATGGCAGGGGGTATCGATGAAGCTTTCTTT. This encodes CAWNQGMAGGIDEAFF.

J is TRBJ1-2 and V is TRBV6-2 or TRBV6-3; no reliable D call. The germline V gene has CDR1 MNHEY and CDR2 SVGEGT. The CDR3 totals 14 residues. Trimming cost V 5 bases and J 4 bases, with 14 bases left between them. CDR3 loop: CASSDGPRGYGYTF. The CDR3 coding sequence is TGTGCCAGCAGTGACGGGCCCCGTGGCTATGGCTACACCTTC.

The chain uses TRBV28 and TRBJ1-2; 10 bases are shared with TRBD1. From germline, CDR1 is MDHEN and CDR2 SYDVKM. Trimming removed 6 bases from V and 8 bases from J; junction bases left unmatched: 15. This CDR3 contains 16 residues. CDR3 sequence: CASSPTRQGALRGYTF. CDR3 DNA sequence: TGTGCCAGCAGCCCCACTAGACAGGGGGCGCTTCGGGGCTACACCTTC.

This clonotype showed up many times. This chain joins TRBV5-1 and TRBJ1-1; D remains unclear. Germline V lookup: CDR1 SGHRS, CDR2 YFSETQ. The CDR3 extends over 13 amino acids. V was trimmed by 0 bases and J by 4 bases, leaving 7 bases between them. CDR3 sequence reads: CASSLAGITEAFF. The CDR3 DNA follows: TGCGCCAGCAGCTTGGCAGGTATCACTGAAGCTTTCTTT.

In this sample, this clonotype turned up many times. The chain carries TRBV7-2 and TRBJ2-5; 14 positions match TRBD2. Trimming removed 5 bases from V and 1 base from J; junction bases left unmatched: 3. Germline V CDR1 and CDR2: SGHTA, FQGNSA. This CDR3 comprises 16 residues. CDR3 DNA sequence: TGTGCCAGCAGCCTAGGACTAGCGGGGGGCCAAGAGACCCAGTACTTC. Translated: CASSLGLAGGQETQYF.

This clonotype was detected only a few times. The chain recombines TRBV30 with TRBJ2-3; the D gene is possibly TRBD2 (6 bases). The CDR3 loop spans 14 amino acids. Trimming cost V 2 bases and J 0 bases, with 9 bases left between them. Germline CDR1 reads GTSNPN; CDR2 reads SVGIG (reference sequence). The CDR3 DNA is TGTGCCTGGAGTCGGCGGGACAGCACAGATACGCAGTATTTT. Protein: CAWSRRDSTDTQYF.

The rearrangement joins TRBV7-9 to TRBJ1-1; the D gene is possibly TRBD1 (6 bases). Per germline, CDR1 SEHNR and CDR2 FQNEAQ (reference sequence). The CDR3 consists of 14 residues. V dropped 5 bases and J dropped 5 bases, with 15 bases sitting between them. This chain's CDR3 is CASSVDRFSTEAFF. The CDR3 region has the DNA TGTGCCAGCAGCGTCGACAGGTTTAGTACTGAAGCTTTCTTT.

The chain is built from TRBV24-1 and TRBJ2-7, with D perhaps TRBD2 (6 bases). Between the trimmed V and J ends, which lost 5 bases and 2 bases, there was a span of 6 bases. The germline V gene encodes CDR1 KGHDR and CDR2 SFDVKD. CDR3 size: 12 residues. For the CDR3, the DNA is TGTGCCACCAGTGGCGGGGCCTACGAGCAGTACTTC. It encodes CATSGGAYEQYF.